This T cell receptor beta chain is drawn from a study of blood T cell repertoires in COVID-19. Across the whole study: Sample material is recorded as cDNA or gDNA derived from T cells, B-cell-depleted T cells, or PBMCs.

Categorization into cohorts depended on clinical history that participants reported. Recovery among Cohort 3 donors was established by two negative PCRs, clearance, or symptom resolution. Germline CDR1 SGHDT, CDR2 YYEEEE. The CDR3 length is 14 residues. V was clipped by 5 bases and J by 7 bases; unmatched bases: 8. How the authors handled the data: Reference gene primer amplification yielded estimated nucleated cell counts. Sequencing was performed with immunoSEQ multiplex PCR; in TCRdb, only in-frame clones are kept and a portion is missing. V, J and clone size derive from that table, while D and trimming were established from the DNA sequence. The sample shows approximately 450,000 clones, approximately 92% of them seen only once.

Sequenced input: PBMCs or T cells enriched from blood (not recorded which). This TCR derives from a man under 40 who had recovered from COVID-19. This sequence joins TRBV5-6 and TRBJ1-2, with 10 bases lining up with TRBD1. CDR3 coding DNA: TGTGCCAGCAGTTCCGGGACAGGGGTGATTGGCTACACCTTC. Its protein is CASSSGTGVIGYTF. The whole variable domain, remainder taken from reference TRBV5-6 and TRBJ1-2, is DAGVTQSPTHLIKTRGQQVTLRCSPKSGHDTVSWYQQALGQGPQFIFQYYEEEERQRGNFPDRFSGHQFPNYSSELNVNALLLGDSALYLCASSSGTGVIGYTFGSGTRLTVV.